The 4 T cell receptor beta chains below come from one sample, sequenced in a study of blood T cell repertoires in COVID-19. Sequenced by immunoSEQ multiplex PCR; TCRdb stores in-frame clones only, minus some. This sample has around 140,000 clones, with approximately 84% found just once. Sequencing was done on a sample of peripheral blood. The receptors originated from an elderly woman with acute or convalescent COVID-19.

This rearrangement joins TRBV18 to TRBJ2-3, with TRBD1 matching over 9 bases. Germline V gene data show CDR1 as KGHSH and CDR2 as LQKENI. CDR3 size: 15 residues. V lost 1 base, J lost 5 bases, and 4 bases stayed unmatched. CDR3: CASSPLGTGRDTQYF. CDR3 bases: TGTGCCAGCTCACCACTTGGGACAGGGAGAGATACGCAGTATTTT.

The chain joins TRBV12-3 or TRBV12-4 to TRBJ2-5; the D gene is possibly TRBD2 (6 bases). The V gene lost 6 bases and the J gene lost 4 bases, with 12 bases spanning the gap. The CDR3 runs 13 residues. CDR3 nucleotide sequence: TGTGCCAGCAGGCCTACGGGAGCAGAGACCCAGTACTTC. Protein sequence: CASRPTGAETQYF.

V gene TRBV19 combines with J gene TRBJ2-4; 9 bases map to TRBD1. The V and J ends lost 5 bases and 6 bases, in that order; junction bases with no gene match: 11. The CDR3 totals 16 residues. In germline, CDR1 is LNHDA, CDR2 SQIVND (reference sequence). The CDR3 DNA reads as TGTGCCAGTAGTGCCCGTCCACCGGGACAGGGAAACATTCAGTACTTC. This translates into CASSARPPGQGNIQYF.

For the CDR3, the DNA is TGCGCCAGCAGTGACCCAGGACTAGCGGGTCGGTACGAGCAGTACTTC. Protein sequence: CASSDPGLAGRYEQYF. This chain joins TRBV10-2 and TRBJ2-7, with 11 positions matching TRBD2. This CDR3 is built from 16 residues. V was pared by 3 bases and J by 4 bases, with 8 bases of the junction left unmatched. Germline-derived CDR1 and CDR2 are WSHSY and SAAADI.